Each of the 22 T cell receptor beta chains below was sequenced from the same sample in a study of response to subunit inactivated influenza vaccine (dated by TCRdb to about 2018). The library was made by RT-PCR. The sequencer was an Illumina HiSeq 2500. The public sequencing data were trimmed at Q25 with fastp and processed into clonotypes with MiXCR by TCRdb, which kept only in-frame beta chains. CDR3 protein duplicates are merged, each entry listing the most common genes and DNA. This sample holds 500,000 to 600,000 distinct CDR3 sequences; over 9.5% were observed only once. The ten largest clones represent roughly a tenth of the sample. This specimen was PBMCs from blood, taken on the day of vaccination. The receptors come from a man between 50 and 59 years old who received an inactivated influenza vaccine. Donor details come from another sample of the same person, matched by shared clones.

This clonotype was seen a handful of times. The rearrangement uses TRBV12-3 or TRBV12-4 and TRBJ2-1, with 11 bases identical to TRBD2. The CDR3 length is 17 residues. Trimming cost V 5 bases and J 4 bases; bases outside gene matches: 10. CDR3 protein: CASSKTLTSGGYNEQFF. The CDR3 DNA follows: TGTGCCAGCAGTAAAACCCTAACTAGCGGGGGTTACAATGAGCAGTTCTTC.

Only a few counts were recorded for this clonotype. The V gene is TRBV20-1, the J gene TRBJ1-5; 7 bases map to TRBD1. V dropped 6 bases and J dropped 5; count of bases not matched to a gene: 7. This CDR3 contains 13 residues. Germline lookup yields CDR1 DFQATT and CDR2 SNEGSKA (reference sequence). The DNA for the CDR3 is TGCAGTGCGGAAGACAGGGCCCATCAGCCCCAGCATTTT. Translating gives CSAEDRAHQPQHF.

This rearrangement joins TRBV12-3 or TRBV12-4 to TRBJ2-4; tentative D call: TRBD2 (6 bases). The V end was cut by 3 bases, the J end by 4 bases, with 10 bases between. This CDR3 region has 14 residues. For the CDR3, the DNA is TGTGCCAGCAGTTTGGGAGGTCGAAAAAACATTCAGTACTTC. This sequence encodes CASSLGGRKNIQYF.

V is TRBV28 and J is TRBJ2-7, with 10 bases matching TRBD2. Germline trimming cut 6 bases from V and 0 bases from J; bases unmatched to any gene: 11. Per the germline V gene, CDR1 is MDHEN and CDR2 is SYDVKM. This CDR3 region has 17 residues. The CDR3 loop is CASRGGLAGVNSYEQYF. CDR3 DNA sequence: TGTGCCAGCAGGGGGGGCCTAGCGGGAGTAAACTCCTACGAGCAGTACTTC.

The chain carries TRBV15 and TRBJ2-3; D is unresolved. Trimming removed 0 bases from V and 8 bases from J, with 12 bases in between. The CDR3 extends over 14 amino acids. Germline V gene data show CDR1 as LNHNV and CDR2 as YYDKDF (reference sequence). DNA for the CDR3: TGTGCCACCAGCAGAGATTGGTCTTCCCCTACGCAGTATTTT. Translation gives CATSRDWSSPTQYF. Filled out from reference TRBV15 and TRBJ2-3, the complete variable domain reads DAMVIQNPRYQVTQFGKPVTLSCSQTLNHNVMYWYQQKSSQAPKLLFHYYDKDFNNEADTPDNFQSRRPNTSFCFLDIRSPGLGDTAMYLCATSRDWSSPTQYFGPGTRLTVL.

This clonotype has only a few counts. The chain joins TRBV10-3 to TRBJ2-5; 7 nucleotides align to TRBD2. This CDR3 is built from 12 residues. The J segment lost 5 bases and the V segment lost 10 bases, leaving 7 bases of the junction unmatched. Germline CDR1 reads ENHRY; CDR2 reads SYGVKD. CDR3 coding DNA: TGTGCCACGGGTGGACTAGGGGAGACCCAGTACTTC. It translates to CATGGLGETQYF.

The sample holds many counts of this clonotype. CDR3 in DNA: TGCGCCAGCAGCTTGGCCCTGGGTTACACCGGGGAGCTGTTTTTT. It yields the protein CASSLALGYTGELFF. This chain uses TRBV5-1 with TRBJ2-2; no clear D. Trimming stripped 0 bases from V and 3 bases from J, with 9 bases between. Germline CDR1 and CDR2: SGHRS and YFSETQ. There are 15 residues in the CDR3.

This chain joins TRBV3-1 and TRBJ2-5; perhaps TRBD1 as D (7 bases). Germline V gives CDR1 LGHDT, CDR2 YNNKEL (reference sequence). The CDR3 has 15 residues. Trimming shortened V by 4 bases and J by 4 bases, and 16 bases separated the two germline ends. The CDR3 is CASSPGGGFTETQYF. CDR3 coding DNA: TGTGCCAGCAGCCCTGGAGGGGGCTTTACAGAGACCCAGTACTTC.

This clonotype showed up just a few times. The chain combines TRBV11-1 with TRBJ2-7; D remains ambiguous. The CDR3 sequence is 13 residues long. Per germline, CDR1 SGHAT and CDR2 FQDESV (reference sequence). V was trimmed by 5 bases and J by 3 bases, leaving 11 bases between them. The CDR3 loop reads CASSAIGVYEQYF. The CDR3 nucleotides are TGTGCCAGCAGCGCCATAGGAGTCTACGAGCAGTACTTC.

V and J are TRBV5-5 and TRBJ2-3; D ambiguous. The CDR3 covers 13 residues. V lost 2 bases, J lost 3 bases, and 7 bases lay in between. Germline CDR1 SGHKS, CDR2 YYEKEE (reference sequence). The DNA for the CDR3 is TGTGCCAGCAGCTTTCCCTGGACAGATACGCAGTATTTT. It encodes CASSFPWTDTQYF.

This clonotype was recorded at least ten times. This rearrangement joins TRBV5-1 to TRBJ2-7, with 10 bases lining up with TRBD1. This CDR3 comprises 14 residues. The J segment lost 5 bases and the V segment lost 3 bases, leaving 5 bases of the junction unmatched. Germline CDR1 reads SGHRS; CDR2 reads YFSETQ. The CDR3 sequence: CASSSGQGVHEQYF. The CDR3 DNA reads as TGCGCCAGCAGCTCCGGACAGGGGGTCCACGAGCAGTACTTC.

This clonotype has just a few counts. The V call is TRBV5-5, the J call TRBJ1-3; D is ambiguous. This CDR3 spans 12 amino acids. The V gene's germline CDR1 is SGHKS and CDR2 YYEKEE (reference sequence). Trimming shortened V by 3 bases and J by 4 bases, and 5 bases separated the two germline ends. CDR3 loop: CASSSRGNTIYF. CDR3 nucleotides: TGTGCCAGCAGCTCCAGGGGAAACACCATATATTTT.

In this sample, this clonotype turned up a few times. This sequence joins TRBV4-3 and TRBJ2-1; D gene uncertain. The CDR3 contains 15 residues. Germline CDR1 LGHNA, CDR2 YSLEER. Trimming removed 1 base from V and 8 bases from J, with 15 bases in between. The CDR3 region is CASSQVFGYVHEQFF. The DNA of the CDR3 is TGCGCCAGCAGCCAAGTATTCGGGTACGTCCATGAGCAGTTCTTC.

This chain connects TRBV27 to TRBJ1-1; tentatively, D is TRBD1 (6 bases). Germline values: CDR1 MNHEY, CDR2 SMNVEV (reference sequence). Trimming stripped 6 bases from V and 4 bases from J, with 21 bases between. There are 16 residues in the CDR3. CDR3 DNA: TGTGCCAGCAGACCGGGGGCTATGGGTACCGGCACTGAAGCTTTCTTT. Its translation is CASRPGAMGTGTEAFF.

The gene calls are TRBV29-1 and TRBJ2-5; D is perhaps TRBD2 (6 bases). Germline CDR1 is SQVTM and CDR2 is ANQGSEA. The CDR3 sequence is 12 residues long. V gave up 6 bases and J gave up 5 bases, with 13 bases separating them. CDR3 bases: TGCAGCGTAGACTGGGGGGACGAGACCCAGTACTTC. Encoded protein: CSVDWGDETQYF. Full variable domain (missing parts from reference TRBV29-1 and TRBJ2-5): SAVISQKPSRDICQRGTSLTIQCQVDSQVTMMFWYRQQPGQSLTLIATANQGSEATYESGFVIDKFPISRPNLTFSTLTVSNMSPEDSSIYLCSVDWGDETQYFGPGTRLLVL.

This clonotype has a count of ten or more. The chain recombines TRBV12-3 or TRBV12-4 with TRBJ1-3; no reliable D call. The CDR3 has 14 residues. V lost 3 bases and J lost 1, with 7 bases in between. CDR3: CASSLAASGNTIYF. Written as DNA, the CDR3 is TGTGCCAGCAGTTTGGCTGCTTCTGGAAACACCATATATTTT.

In this sample, this clonotype turned up a few times. The rearrangement links TRBV7-2 to TRBJ2-1, with no clear D. Trimming removed 4 bases from V and 7 bases from J, with 11 bases in between. From germline, CDR1 is SGHTA and CDR2 FQGNSA. CDR3 length: 13 residues. CDR3 region: CASSSPPVNEQFF. The CDR3 region has the DNA TGTGCCAGCAGCTCCCCCCCTGTGAATGAGCAGTTCTTC. Filled out from reference TRBV7-2 and TRBJ2-1, the complete variable domain reads GAGVSQSPSNKVTEKGKDVELRCDPISGHTALYWYRQSLGQGLEFLIYFQGNSAPDKSGLPSDRFSAERTGGSVSTLTIQRTQQEDSAVYLCASSSPPVNEQFFGPGTRLTVL.

At least ten counts were recorded for this clonotype. The chain is built from TRBV27 and TRBJ2-5, with a possible D match to TRBD2 (6 bases). Germline V gene data show CDR1 as MNHEY and CDR2 as SMNVEV (reference sequence). Trimming removed 5 bases from V and 5 bases from J, with 18 bases in between. This CDR3 spans 15 amino acids. DNA of the CDR3: TGTGCCAGCAGTCCGTTGCGGGATGAGAGGGAGACCCAGTACTTC. The encoded protein is CASSPLRDERETQYF.

The V call is TRBV10-3, the J call TRBJ2-1, with D perhaps matching TRBD2 (5 bases). From germline, CDR1 is ENHRY and CDR2 SYGVKD. With 0 bases removed from V and 5 bases from J, the gap between germline ends came to 11 bases. CDR3 length equals 15 residues. The CDR3 spells CAISESGGLNNEQFF. CDR3 in DNA: TGTGCCATCAGTGAGTCTGGCGGGCTAAACAATGAGCAGTTCTTC.

This clonotype has more than one count but fewer than ten. The chain is built from TRBV7-8 and TRBJ2-5, with 7 bases aligning to TRBD1. This CDR3 is built from 14 residues. Trimming took 1 base from V and 7 from J; bases not matched to a gene: 6. Germline V gene sequence: CDR1 SGHVS, CDR2 FQNEAQ. The CDR3 loop reads CASSLVVGGRTQYF. CDR3 coding DNA: TGTGCCAGCAGCTTAGTGGTAGGGGGCCGGACCCAGTACTTC.

This clonotype has a handful of counts. V gene TRBV20-1 combines with J gene TRBJ2-2; TRBD1 matches 10 bases. The germline gives CDR1 DFQATT, CDR2 SNEGSKA (reference sequence). The V segment lost 1 base and the J segment 7 bases; nucleotides outside the gene matches: 6. The CDR3 has 15 residues. The CDR3 loop reads CSARALGTGDGELFF. The DNA of the CDR3 is TGCAGTGCTAGAGCACTCGGGACAGGGGACGGGGAGCTGTTTTTT.

This clonotype was counted only a few times. This chain uses TRBV6-2 or TRBV6-3 with TRBJ2-7; D gene unclear. V gave up 4 bases and J gave up 2 bases, with 9 bases separating them. CDR3 length: 13 residues. Germline V gives CDR1 MNHEY, CDR2 SVGEGT. The CDR3 DNA follows: TGTGCCAGCAGTTTTGCCTTCGCCTACGAGCAGTACTTC. This sequence encodes CASSFAFAYEQYF.